This TCR beta chain is drawn from a study of CD8 T cells in Susac syndrome. General study points: The study conceded that its TCR sequencing and HLA analysis involved relatively few individuals.

Treatment-naive patients with stable or active relapsing-remitting disease served as multiple sclerosis controls. TEMRA cells were FACS-enriched, and CD8+ and CD4+ T cells were isolated negatively. A quantity of about 0.5 to 1 ug RNA underwent reverse transcription using random hexamers. By means of immunoSEQ multiplex PCR, TCR beta CDR3 spanning 54 Vbeta and 13 Jbeta underwent amplification. TCRdb ran MiXCR on the immunoSEQ multiplex PCR reads and lists one entry per CDR3 protein. The sample lists hundreds of thousands of distinct CDR3 sequences, about 93% seen once, with roughly 0.15% in the top ten. Details on this clonotype: Antigen: not known.

The sequencing input was CD8+ T cells from PBMCs. The receptor comes from a human donor with multiple sclerosis.

The CDR3 nucleotides are TGTGCCAGTTCCCCGGGACAGGGGCCGCGCGGAAATGGCTACACCTTC. Translation: CASSPGQGPRGNGYTF. The V gene is TRBV19, the J gene TRBJ1-2, with 10 bases fitting TRBD1. CDR1 is LNHDA, CDR2 SQIVND, per germline (reference sequence). There are 16 residues in the CDR3. V gave up 8 bases and J gave up 6 bases; unmatched junction bases: 15.